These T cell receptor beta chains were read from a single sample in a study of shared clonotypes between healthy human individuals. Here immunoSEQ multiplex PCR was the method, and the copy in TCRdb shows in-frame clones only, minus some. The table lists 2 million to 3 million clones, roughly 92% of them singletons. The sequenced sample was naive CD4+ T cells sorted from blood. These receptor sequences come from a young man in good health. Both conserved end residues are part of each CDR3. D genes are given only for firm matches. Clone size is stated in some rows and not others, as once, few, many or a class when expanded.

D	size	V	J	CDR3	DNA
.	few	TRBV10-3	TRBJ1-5	CAISESQPQHF	TGTGCCATCAGTGAGAGTCAGCCCCAGCATTTT
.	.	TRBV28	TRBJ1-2	CASSLSSQVQTF	TGTGCCAGCAGTTTATCGAGCCAGGTCCAGACCTTC
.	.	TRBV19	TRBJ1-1	CASSITAMNTEAFF	TGTGCCAGTAGTATAACGGCCATGAACACTGAAGCTTTCTTT
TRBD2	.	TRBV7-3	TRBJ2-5	CASSRASGIETQYF	TGTGCCAGCAGCCGGGCTAGCGGGATAGAGACCCAGTACTTC
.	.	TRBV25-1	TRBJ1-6	CASSEYSGRVESPLHF	TGTGCCAGCAGTGAGTACTCTGGCAGGGTGGAATCACCCCTCCACTTT
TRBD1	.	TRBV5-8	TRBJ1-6	CASSFLLWTGTGNNSPLHF	TGTGCCAGCAGCTTTCTCCTTTGGACCGGGACAGGGAATAATTCACCCCTCCACTTT
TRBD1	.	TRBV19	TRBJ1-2	CASSLTGYGYTF	TGTGCCAGTAGTCTGACAGGGTATGGCTACACCTTC
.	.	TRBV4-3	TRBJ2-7	CASSQDLQVEQYF	TGCGCCAGCAGCCAAGATCTACAGGTCGAGCAGTACTTC
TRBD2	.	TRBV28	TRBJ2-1	CASNRLAGGSSYNEQFF	TGTGCCAGCAACCGACTAGCGGGGGGTAGCTCCTACAATGAGCAGTTCTTC
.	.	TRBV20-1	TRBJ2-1	CSASSTNEQFF	TGCAGTGCTAGCAGCACAAATGAGCAGTTCTTC
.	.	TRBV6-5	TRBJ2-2	CASSDTGWGTGELFF	TGTGCCAGCAGCGACACGGGCTGGGGCACCGGGGAGCTGTTTTTT
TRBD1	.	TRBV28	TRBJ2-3	CASSLTGQAHTDTQYF	TGTGCCAGCAGTTTAACCGGACAGGCCCACACAGATACGCAGTATTTT
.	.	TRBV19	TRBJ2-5	CASSIGPEETQYF	TGTGCCAGTAGTATAGGGCCCGAAGAGACCCAGTACTTC
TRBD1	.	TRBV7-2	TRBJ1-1	CASSRQGADTEAFF	TGTGCCAGCAGCCGACAGGGGGCAGACACTGAAGCTTTCTTT
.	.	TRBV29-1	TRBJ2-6	CSVGMGSGANVLTF	TGCAGCGTTGGCATGGGCTCTGGGGCCAACGTCCTGACTTTC
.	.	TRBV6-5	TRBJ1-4	CASTPSWANEVLFF	TGTGCCAGCACCCCCAGCTGGGCTAATGAAGTACTGTTTTTT
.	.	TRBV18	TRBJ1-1	CASSPKEAGPQVFF	TGTGCCAGCTCACCAAAGGAGGCGGGGCCCCAGGTTTTCTTT
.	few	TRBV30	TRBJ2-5	CAWSGEETQYF	TGTGCCTGGAGCGGGGAAGAGACCCAGTACTTC
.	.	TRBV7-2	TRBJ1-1	CASSSSMNTEAFF	TGTGCCAGCAGCTCCTCTATGAACACTGAAGCTTTCTTT
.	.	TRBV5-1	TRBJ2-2	CASSLGLVNTGELFF	TGCGCCAGCAGCTTGGGACTAGTGAACACCGGGGAGCTGTTTTTT
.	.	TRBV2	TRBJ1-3	CASSELGARSGNTIYF	TGTGCCAGCAGTGAACTAGGGGCACGATCAGGAAACACCATATATTTT
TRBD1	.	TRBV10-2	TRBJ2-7	CASTPQDRVSYEQYF	TGCGCCAGCACCCCCCAAGACAGGGTTTCCTACGAGCAGTACTTC
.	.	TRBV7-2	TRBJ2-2	CASSLPGWNTGELFF	TGTGCCAGCAGCTTACCCGGATGGAACACCGGGGAGCTGTTTTTT
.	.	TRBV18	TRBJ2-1	CASSPQNSGNEQFF	TGTGCCAGCTCACCACAGAATAGCGGAAATGAGCAGTTCTTC
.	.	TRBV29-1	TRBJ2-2	CSVDMDGRGELFF	TGCAGCGTTGATATGGACGGCCGAGGGGAGCTGTTTTTT
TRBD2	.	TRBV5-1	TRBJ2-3	CASSLPLLAGNPDTQYF	TGCGCCAGCAGCCTGCCCCTACTAGCGGGGAACCCAGATACGCAGTATTTT